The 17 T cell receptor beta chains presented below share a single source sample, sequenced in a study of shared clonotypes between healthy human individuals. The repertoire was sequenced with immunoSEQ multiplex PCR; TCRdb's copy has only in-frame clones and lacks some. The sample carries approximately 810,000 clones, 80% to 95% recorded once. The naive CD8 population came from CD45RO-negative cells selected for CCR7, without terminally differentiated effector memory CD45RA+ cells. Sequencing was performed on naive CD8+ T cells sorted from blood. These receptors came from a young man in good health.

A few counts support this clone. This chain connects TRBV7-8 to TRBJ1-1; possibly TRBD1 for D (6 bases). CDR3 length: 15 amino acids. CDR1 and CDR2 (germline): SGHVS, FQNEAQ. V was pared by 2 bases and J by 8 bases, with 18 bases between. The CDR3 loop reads CASSLKMTGWDEAFF. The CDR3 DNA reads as TGTGCCAGCAGCTTAAAAATGACAGGCTGGGACGAAGCTTTCTTT. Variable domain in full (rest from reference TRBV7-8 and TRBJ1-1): GAGVSQSPRYKVAKRGQDVALRCDPISGHVSLFWYQQALGQGPEFLTYFQNEAQLDKSGLPSDRFFAERPEGSVSTLKIQRTQQEDSAVYLCASSLKMTGWDEAFFGQGTRLTVV.

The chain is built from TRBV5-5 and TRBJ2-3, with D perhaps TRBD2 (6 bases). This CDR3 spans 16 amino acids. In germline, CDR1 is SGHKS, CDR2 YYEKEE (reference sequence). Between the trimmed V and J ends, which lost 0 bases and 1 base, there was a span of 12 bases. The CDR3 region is CASSLGHGGGTDTQYF. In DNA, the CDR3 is TGTGCCAGCAGCTTGGGCCATGGAGGGGGCACAGATACGCAGTATTTT.

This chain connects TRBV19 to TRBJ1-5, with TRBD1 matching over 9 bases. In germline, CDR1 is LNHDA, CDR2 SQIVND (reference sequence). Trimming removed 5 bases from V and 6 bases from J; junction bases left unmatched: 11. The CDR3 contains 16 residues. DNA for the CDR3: TGTGCCAGTAGTCTTTGGGACAGGGACCTACTTCAGCCCCAGCATTTT. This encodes CASSLWDRDLLQPQHF.

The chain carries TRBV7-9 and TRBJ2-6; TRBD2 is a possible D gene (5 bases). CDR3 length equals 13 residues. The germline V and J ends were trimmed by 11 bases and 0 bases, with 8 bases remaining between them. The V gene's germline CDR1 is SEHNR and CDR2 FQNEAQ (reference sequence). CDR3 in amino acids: CAGLISGANVLTF. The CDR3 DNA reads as TGTGCCGGACTGATCTCTGGGGCCAACGTCCTGACTTTC. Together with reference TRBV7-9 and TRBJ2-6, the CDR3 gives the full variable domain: DTGVSQNPRHKITKRGQNVTFRCDPISEHNRLYWYRQTLGQGPEFLTYFQNEAQLEKSRLLSDRFSAERPKGSFSTLEIQRTEQGDSAMYLCAGLISGANVLTFGAGSRLTVL.

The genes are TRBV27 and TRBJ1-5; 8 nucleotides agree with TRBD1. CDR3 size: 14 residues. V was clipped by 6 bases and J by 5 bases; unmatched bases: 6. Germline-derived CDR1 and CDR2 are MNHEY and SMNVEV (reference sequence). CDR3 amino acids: CASRRQGIDQPQHF. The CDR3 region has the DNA TGTGCCAGCAGGCGACAGGGGATTGATCAGCCCCAGCATTTT.

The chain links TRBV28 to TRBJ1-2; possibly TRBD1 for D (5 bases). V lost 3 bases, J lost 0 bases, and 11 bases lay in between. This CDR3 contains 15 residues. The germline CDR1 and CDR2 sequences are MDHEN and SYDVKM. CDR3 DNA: TGTGCCAGCAGTTTTCGGGACGGAACTAACTATGGCTACACCTTC. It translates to CASSFRDGTNYGYTF.

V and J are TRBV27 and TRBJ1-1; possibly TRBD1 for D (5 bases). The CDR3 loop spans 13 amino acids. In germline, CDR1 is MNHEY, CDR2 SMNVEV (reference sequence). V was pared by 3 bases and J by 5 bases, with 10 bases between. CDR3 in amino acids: CASSFLGRTEAFF. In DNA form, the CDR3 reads TGTGCCAGCAGTTTTCTGGGGCGAACTGAAGCTTTCTTT.

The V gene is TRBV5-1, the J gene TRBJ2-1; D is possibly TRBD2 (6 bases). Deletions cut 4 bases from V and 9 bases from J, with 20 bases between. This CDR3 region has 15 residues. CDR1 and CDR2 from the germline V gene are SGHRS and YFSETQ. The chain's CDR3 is CASSLLAEGSGEQFF. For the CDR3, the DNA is TGCGCCAGCAGCCTTTTAGCGGAGGGGAGCGGTGAGCAGTTCTTC.

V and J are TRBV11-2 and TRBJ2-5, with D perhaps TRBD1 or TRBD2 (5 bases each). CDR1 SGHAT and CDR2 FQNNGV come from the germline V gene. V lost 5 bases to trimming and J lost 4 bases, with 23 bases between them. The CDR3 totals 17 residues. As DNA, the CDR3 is TGTGCCAGCAGCCAAGGAAGGGGACGCCGCAATGCAGAGACCCAGTACTTC. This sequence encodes CASSQGRGRRNAETQYF. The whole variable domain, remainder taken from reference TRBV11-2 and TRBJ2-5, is EAGVAQSPRYKIIEKRQSVAFWCNPISGHATLYWYQQILGQGPKLLIQFQNNGVVDDSQLPKDRFSAERLKGVDSTLKIQPAKLEDSAVYLCASSQGRGRRNAETQYFGPGTRLLVL.

Here the CDR3 reads CASSGVPSSGNTIYF. As DNA, the CDR3 is TGTGCCAGCAGTGGTGTTCCCAGCTCTGGAAACACCATATATTTT. The chain is built from TRBV2 and TRBJ1-3, with D unresolved. Germline V gene lookup returns CDR1 SNHLY and CDR2 FYNNEI. Trimming shortened V by 4 bases and J by 0 bases, and 10 bases separated the two germline ends. This CDR3 is built from 15 residues. The whole variable domain, filled in from reference TRBV2 and TRBJ1-3, reads EPEVTQTPSHQVTQMGQEVILRCVPISNHLYFYWYRQILGQKVEFLVSFYNNEISEKSEIFDDQFSVERPDGSNFTLKIRSTKLEDSAMYFCASSGVPSSGNTIYFGEGSWLTVV.

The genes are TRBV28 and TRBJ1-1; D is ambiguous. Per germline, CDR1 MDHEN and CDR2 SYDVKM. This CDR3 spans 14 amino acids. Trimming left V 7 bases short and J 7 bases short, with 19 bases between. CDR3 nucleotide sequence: TGTGCCAGCACCGATGGATTGTCTTTGAGTGAAGCTTTCTTT. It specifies CASTDGLSLSEAFF.

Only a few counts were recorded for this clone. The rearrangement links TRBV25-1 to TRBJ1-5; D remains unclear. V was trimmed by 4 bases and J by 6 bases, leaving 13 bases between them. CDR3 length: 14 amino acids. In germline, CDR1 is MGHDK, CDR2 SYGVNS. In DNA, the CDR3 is TGTGCCAGCAGTGTCTCTCTTCTGGGTCAGCCCCAGCATTTT. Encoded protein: CASSVSLLGQPQHF.

The CDR3 here is CAISEGQGVNTEAFF. In DNA, the CDR3 is TGTGCCATCAGTGAAGGACAGGGAGTGAACACTGAAGCTTTCTTT. This rearrangement joins TRBV10-3 to TRBJ1-1; 8 bases are a match to TRBD1. The length of the CDR3 is 15 residues. From germline, CDR1 is ENHRY and CDR2 SYGVKD. J gave up 0 bases and V 3 bases, and 3 bases lay outside the gene matches.

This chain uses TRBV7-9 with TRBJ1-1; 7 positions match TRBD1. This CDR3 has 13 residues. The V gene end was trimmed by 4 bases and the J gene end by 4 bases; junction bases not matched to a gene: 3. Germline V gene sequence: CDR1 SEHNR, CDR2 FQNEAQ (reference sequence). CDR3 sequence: CASSSAGGTEAFF. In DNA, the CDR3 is TGTGCCAGCAGCTCCGCAGGGGGCACTGAAGCTTTCTTT.

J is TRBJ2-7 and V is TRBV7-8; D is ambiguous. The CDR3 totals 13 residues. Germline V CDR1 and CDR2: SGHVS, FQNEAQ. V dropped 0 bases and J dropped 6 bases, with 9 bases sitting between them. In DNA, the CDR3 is TGTGCCAGCAGCTTAGCCGATCCTCGCGAGCAGTACTTC. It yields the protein CASSLADPREQYF. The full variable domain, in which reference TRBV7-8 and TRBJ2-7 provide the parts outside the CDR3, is GAGVSQSPRYKVAKRGQDVALRCDPISGHVSLFWYQQALGQGPEFLTYFQNEAQLDKSGLPSDRFFAERPEGSVSTLKIQRTQQEDSAVYLCASSLADPREQYFGPGTRLTVT.

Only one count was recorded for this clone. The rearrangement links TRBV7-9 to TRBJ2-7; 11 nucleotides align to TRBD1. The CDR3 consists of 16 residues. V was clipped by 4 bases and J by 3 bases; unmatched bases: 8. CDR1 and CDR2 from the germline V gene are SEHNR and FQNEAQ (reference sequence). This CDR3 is CASSSTGTGGVYEQYF. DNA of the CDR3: TGTGCCAGCAGCTCAACCGGGACAGGGGGGGTCTACGAGCAGTACTTC.

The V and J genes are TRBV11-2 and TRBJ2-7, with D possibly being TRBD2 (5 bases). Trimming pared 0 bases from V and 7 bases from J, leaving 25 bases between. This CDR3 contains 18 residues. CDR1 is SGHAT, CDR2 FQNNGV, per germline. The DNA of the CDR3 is TGTGCCAGCAGCTTAGAAGGGTTCGAGAGAGGGCCGTCAGCTGAGCAGTACTTC. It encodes CASSLEGFERGPSAEQYF.